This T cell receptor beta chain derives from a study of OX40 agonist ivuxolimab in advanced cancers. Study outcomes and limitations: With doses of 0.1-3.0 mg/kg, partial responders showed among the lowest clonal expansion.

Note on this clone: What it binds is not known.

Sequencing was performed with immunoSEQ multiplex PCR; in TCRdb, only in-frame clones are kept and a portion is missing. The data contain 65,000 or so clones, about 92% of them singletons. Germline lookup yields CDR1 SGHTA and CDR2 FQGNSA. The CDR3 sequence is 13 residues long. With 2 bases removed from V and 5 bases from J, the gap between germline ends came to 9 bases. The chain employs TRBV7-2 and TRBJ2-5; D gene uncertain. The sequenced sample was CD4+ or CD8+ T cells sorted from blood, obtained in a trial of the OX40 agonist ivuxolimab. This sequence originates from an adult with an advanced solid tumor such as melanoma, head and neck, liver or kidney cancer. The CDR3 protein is CASSLWPLETQYF. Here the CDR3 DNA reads TGTGCCAGCAGCTTATGGCCCTTGGAGACCCAGTACTTC.